One sample yielded the 15 T cell receptor beta chains listed below, sequenced in a study of T cells in Graves' hyperthyroidism and ophthalmopathy. Amplified TCR beta CDR3 regions derived from RNA transcripts. First-round RT-PCR with HTBI primers amplified the TCR CDR3 region. TCRdb reprocessed the multiplex PCR reads via MiXCR and lists one record per CDR3 protein. The sample lists roughly 520,000 distinct CDR3 sequences, approximately 24% seen once, with around 11% in the top ten. The sequenced sample was blood. All receptors derive from a woman in her twenties or thirties with Graves' ophthalmopathy.

This chain joins TRBV6-1 and TRBJ1-5, with a weak D call TRBD1 (6 bases). V was shortened by 5 bases and J by 6 bases, with 20 bases between the two germline ends. This CDR3 comprises 16 residues. CDR1 is MNHNS and CDR2 is SASEGT in the germline V gene. The CDR3 protein is CASSKGLPGQGQPQHF. DNA for the CDR3: TGTGCCAGCAGTAAAGGGCTCCCGGGACAAGGTCAGCCCCAGCATTTT.

This chain links TRBV5-1 with TRBJ2-7, with D perhaps assigned TRBD1 or TRBD2 (6 bases each). The CDR3 consists of 14 residues. Per germline, CDR1 SGHRS and CDR2 YFSETQ. V lost 3 bases, J lost 4 bases, and 14 bases lay in between. The CDR3 DNA is TGCGCCAGCAGCTACGAGGGGGGCCTTTACGAGCAGTACTTC. Translating it yields CASSYEGGLYEQYF.

This clonotype was recorded at least ten times. This chain uses TRBV19 with TRBJ2-5; 10 nucleotides align to TRBD1. V trimming: 6 bases; J trimming: 3 bases; junction bases outside the gene matches: 10. The CDR3 runs 16 residues. CDR1 and CDR2 from the germline V gene are LNHDA and SQIVND (reference sequence). CDR3 nucleotides: TGTGCCAGTAGCACCAGCCTCGGACAGGGGGAAGAGACCCAGTACTTC. Its protein product is CASSTSLGQGEETQYF.

The J gene is TRBJ2-5, the V gene TRBV6-1; D gene unclear. CDR1 is MNHNS, CDR2 SASEGT, per germline. This CDR3 region has 12 residues. V shed 5 bases and J shed 2 bases, with 6 bases lying between them. This chain's CDR3 is CASSQLQETQYF. The DNA for the CDR3 is TGTGCCAGCAGTCAGTTACAAGAGACCCAGTACTTC.

This clonotype was counted at least ten times. This chain links TRBV20-1 with TRBJ1-2; 8 bases match TRBD1. Per germline, CDR1 DFQATT and CDR2 SNEGSKA (reference sequence). The trim removed 5 bases at V and 6 bases at J, leaving 8 bases unmatched. The CDR3 runs 13 residues. The CDR3 is CSAFFGQGHGYTF. The CDR3 region has the DNA TGCAGTGCTTTTTTCGGACAGGGACATGGCTACACCTTC.

This clonotype has just a few counts. One end of the junction fails to match germline, which may point to a read error. J is TRBJ2-4 and V is TRBV19, with D perhaps being TRBD1 or TRBD2 (6 bases each). The CDR3 covers 16 residues. Germline values: CDR1 LNHDA, CDR2 SQIVND (reference sequence). The CDR3 region is CASSNPGQLAKNIKYF. DNA of the CDR3: TGTGCCAGTAGTAATCCGGGACAACTAGCCAAAAACATTAAGTACTTC.

Many counts were recorded for this clonotype. The chain uses TRBV12-3 or TRBV12-4 and TRBJ1-2; 11 nucleotides line up with TRBD1. V was clipped by 6 bases and J by 7 bases; unmatched bases: 13. This CDR3 contains 16 residues. The CDR3 spells CASSGPGDRGFGGYTF. DNA of the CDR3: TGTGCCAGCAGCGGACCCGGGGACAGGGGGTTCGGTGGCTACACCTTC.

This clonotype has ten or more counts. The chain combines TRBV20-1 with TRBJ2-7; tentative D call: TRBD1 (5 bases). The CDR3 has 14 residues. Germline values: CDR1 DFQATT, CDR2 SNEGSKA (reference sequence). V was pared by 0 bases and J by 2 bases, with 11 bases between. CDR3 amino acids: CSARDKAGPYEQYF. The DNA of the CDR3 is TGCAGTGCTAGAGATAAGGCAGGGCCCTACGAGCAGTACTTC.

The V gene is TRBV12-3 or TRBV12-4, the J gene TRBJ2-7; D is uncertain. Trimming left V 0 bases short and J 4 bases short, with 7 bases between. This CDR3 region has 13 residues. The DNA of the CDR3 is TGTGCCAGCAGTTTAGCTTTTGGGTACGAGCAGTACTTC. It codes for CASSLAFGYEQYF.

The sample holds many counts of this clonotype. The chain joins TRBV5-1 to TRBJ1-1; TRBD1 is a possible D gene (6 bases). Per germline, CDR1 SGHRS and CDR2 YFSETQ. V lost 4 bases to trimming and J lost 0 bases, with 16 bases between them. The CDR3 contains 16 residues. Here the CDR3 reads CASSRGRGAMNTEAFF. Here the CDR3 DNA reads TGCGCCAGCAGCCGGGGACGGGGGGCTATGAACACTGAAGCTTTCTTT.

Many counts were recorded for this clonotype. The chain uses TRBV20-1 and TRBJ1-1; the D is unclear. Germline assignment: CDR1 DFQATT and CDR2 SNEGSKA (reference sequence). With 3 bases removed from V and 3 bases from J, the gap between germline ends came to 11 bases. The CDR3 covers 13 residues. CDR3 sequence (DNA): TGCAGTGCTAGGAGGAATCCGGACACTGAAGCTTTCTTT. It translates to CSARRNPDTEAFF.

The rearrangement joins TRBV5-1 to TRBJ2-5; possible D gene TRBD1, 5 bases. Germline-derived CDR1 and CDR2 are SGHRS and YFSETQ. The CDR3 has 13 amino acids. With 5 bases removed from V and 2 bases from J, the gap between germline ends came to 10 bases. In nucleotides, the CDR3 is TGCGCCAGCAGTGTGACAGCACAAGAGACCCAGTACTTC. Translating it yields CASSVTAQETQYF.

This clonotype was counted at least ten times. This chain links TRBV19 with TRBJ1-2, with 11 bases identical to TRBD1. Per the germline V gene, CDR1 is LNHDA and CDR2 is SQIVND (reference sequence). This CDR3 is built from 16 residues. V dropped 6 bases and J dropped 4; count of bases not matched to a gene: 10. The CDR3 sequence is CASRPKPGTGGYGYTF. The CDR3 nucleotides are TGTGCCAGTAGGCCGAAGCCCGGGACAGGGGGCTATGGCTACACCTTC.

The V gene is TRBV7-9, the J gene TRBJ2-7, with D uncertain. The CDR3 extends over 13 amino acids. Germline V CDR1 and CDR2: SEHNR, FQNEAQ (reference sequence). Trimming removed 5 bases from V and 0 bases from J, with 8 bases in between. The DNA for the CDR3 is TGTGCCAGCAGCCAACCGGGCTCCTACGAGCAGTACTTC. Translating gives CASSQPGSYEQYF.

This clonotype was detected ten times or more. This rearrangement joins TRBV25-1 to TRBJ1-1, with D hard to call. V lost 6 bases and J lost 3, with 14 bases in between. The germline V gene encodes CDR1 MGHDK and CDR2 SYGVNS. This CDR3 region has 14 residues. The CDR3 nucleotides read TGTGCCAGCAGCCCTCCGGGATCGTACACTGAAGCTTTCTTT. This translates into CASSPPGSYTEAFF. Combining the CDR3 with reference TRBV25-1 and TRBJ1-1 gives the whole variable domain EADIYQTPRYLVIGTGKKITLECSQTMGHDKMYWYQQDPGMELHLIHYSYGVNSTEKGDLSSESTVSRIRTEHFPLTLESARPSHTSQYLCASSPPGSYTEAFFGQGTRLTVV.